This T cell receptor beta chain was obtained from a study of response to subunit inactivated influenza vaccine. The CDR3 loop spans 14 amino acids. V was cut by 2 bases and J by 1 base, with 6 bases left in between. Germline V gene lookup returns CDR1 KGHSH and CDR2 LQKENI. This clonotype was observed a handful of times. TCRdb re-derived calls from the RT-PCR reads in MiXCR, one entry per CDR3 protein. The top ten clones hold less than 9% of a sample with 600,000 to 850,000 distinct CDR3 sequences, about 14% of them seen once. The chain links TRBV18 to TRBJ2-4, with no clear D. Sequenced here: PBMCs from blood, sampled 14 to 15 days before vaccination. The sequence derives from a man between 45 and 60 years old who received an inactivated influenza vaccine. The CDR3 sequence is CASSPRSAKNIQYF. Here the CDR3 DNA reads TGTGCCAGCTCACCAAGGTCGGCCAAAAACATTCAGTACTTC.